Listed below are T cell receptor beta chains from one sample, sequenced in a study of regulatory T cells in long-lasting Graves disease. TCRdb redid the calling of the multiplex PCR reads with MiXCR, one entry per CDR3 protein. The table lists about 430,000 distinct CDR3 sequences, under 25% of them singletons. This sample comprised peripheral blood mononuclear cells (PBMCs), obtained when the disease was refractory, from a patient treated with antithyroid drugs. The receptors were sampled from a female donor with Graves disease. Each CDR3 is given with its conserved first and last residue. The order of the fields is clone size, V gene, J gene, D gene, CDR3 DNA, CDR3 protein. D genes are given only for firm matches. Size is stated for part of the rows, as once, few or many counts, or as a class when the clone is expanded.

>once|TRBV2|TRBJ2-1|.
TGTGCCAGCAGGCCCGCGGGAAGGGGTGAGCGGTTCTTC
CASRPAGRGERFF
>.|TRBV12-3/TRBV12-4|TRBJ2-1|.
TGTGCCAGCACCCGGGGGAGTAGGGGTGAGCAGTTCTTC
CASTRGSRGEQFF
>.|TRBV5-1|TRBJ2-3|.
TGCGCCAGCAGCTTGATAGCGGCCGGAGATACGCAGTATTTT
CASSLIAAGDTQYF
>few|TRBV2|TRBJ1-5|.
TGTGCCAGCAGTGTGGAAACTAGCAATCAGCCCCAGCATTTT
CASSVETSNQPQHF
>many|TRBV7-9|TRBJ1-5|.
TGTGCCAGCAGCTTAGGGGGCCAGCCCCAGCATTTT
CASSLGGQPQHF
>once|TRBV11-2|TRBJ2-3|.
TGTGCCAGCAGCCCGCGGGGGCAGAGCACAGATACGCAGTATTTT
CASSPRGQSTDTQYF
>many|TRBV2|TRBJ1-4|TRBD1
TGTGCCAGCAGTCAGGACAGGGGGTTATGGGAAAAACTGTTTTTT
CASSQDRGLWEKLFF
>many|TRBV12-3/TRBV12-4|TRBJ2-7|TRBD2
TGTGCCAGCACTCCTCCTAGCGGGAGAAGTCTATACGAGCAGTACTTC
CASTPPSGRSLYEQYF
>.|TRBV30|TRBJ1-3|.
TGTGCCTGGAGTACGGGAAACACCATATATTTT
CAWSTGNTIYF
>.|TRBV4-1|TRBJ2-7|TRBD2
TGCGCCAGCAGCCAAGATGGCGGGAGGACCGGATGGTACGAGCAGTACTTC
CASSQDGGRTGWYEQYF
>few|TRBV29-1|TRBJ1-2|.
TGCAGCGCCCAAGCAATCTATGGCTACACCTTC
CSAQAIYGYTF
>many|TRBV28|TRBJ2-5|TRBD1
TGTGCCAGCCGCACAGACAGGGGGGTGTACCAAGAGACCCAGTACTTC
CASRTDRGVYQETQYF
>many|TRBV25-1|TRBJ2-6|TRBD1
TGTGCCAGCAGTGAAAGGACAGGGGCTGGGGCCAACGTCCTGACTTTC
CASSERTGAGANVLTF
>many|TRBV13|TRBJ2-7|.
TGTGCCAGCAGCTTATCCGCGGCCGAGCAGTACTTC
CASSLSAAEQYF
>many|TRBV29-1|TRBJ2-7|.
TGCAGCGGGGAGTTTGCCTACGAGCAGTACTTC
CSGEFAYEQYF
>few|TRBV20-1|TRBJ2-2|.
TGCAGTGCTAGAAAATCCGCAGGGGTCGGGGAGCTGTTTTTT
CSARKSAGVGELFF
>many|TRBV3-1|TRBJ2-7|TRBD2
TGTGCCAGCAGCCCACGGACTAGCGGGTTCTACGAGCAGTACTTC
CASSPRTSGFYEQYF
>few|TRBV28|TRBJ1-1|.
TGTGCCAGCAGTTTCGACACCGGGTCCATGAACACTGAAGCTTTCTTT
CASSFDTGSMNTEAFF
>many|TRBV6-5|TRBJ2-7|.
TGTGCCAGCAGTTATGGAATACAGGGCTACGAGCAGTACTTC
CASSYGIQGYEQYF
>.|TRBV20-1|TRBJ2-7|TRBD2
TGCAGTGCTAGAGATTCAGGCGGGAGAAGGTACGAGCAGTACTTC
CSARDSGGRRYEQYF